This is a list of T cell receptor beta chains from one sample in a study of T-cell reconstitution after alpha-beta-depleted transplantation in children. TCRdb reprocessed the PCR reads with MiXCR, giving one entry per CDR3 protein. The data contain 700,000 to 950,000 distinct CDR3 sequences, 15% to 20% of them singletons. Sample: PBMCs, mostly from graft donor cells, taken 360 days after TCRalphabeta/CD19-depleted stem cell transplant. The receptors derive from a male patient between 10 and 17 years old who had a stem cell transplant for acute lymphoblastic leukemia, so the T cells may come from the graft donor. Both conserved end residues are part of each CDR3. D genes are given only for firm matches. Clone sizes are given selectively: once, few, many, or a class where the clone is expanded.

>15|TRBV7-6|TRBJ2-1|TRBD2|few
CASSPVTSGSYEQFF
TGTGCCAGCAGCCCGGTCACTAGCGGGAGCTATGAGCAGTTCTTC
>15|TRBV5-1|TRBJ2-1|TRBD2|few
CASSLVLAAFNEQFF
TGCGCCAGCAGCTTGGTACTAGCGGCCTTCAATGAGCAGTTCTTC
>16|TRBV5-1|TRBJ1-1|TRBD1|.
CASSLVPTGVNTEAFF
TGCGCCAGCAGCTTGGTCCCGACAGGGGTGAACACTGAAGCTTTCTTT
>19|TRBV10-3|TRBJ2-4|.|.
CAISDPSEGTGTAKNIQYF
TGTGCCATCAGTGACCCCTCGGAGGGGACCGGGACAGCCAAAAACATTCAGTACTTC
>15|TRBV5-1|TRBJ2-1|.|.
CASSLGRAFNYEQFF
TGCGCCAGCAGCTTGGGAAGGGCCTTTAACTATGAGCAGTTCTTC
>16|TRBV7-8|TRBJ1-4|.|few
CASSLGRDRINEKLFF
TGTGCCAGCAGCTTAGGCCGCGACAGGATCAATGAAAAACTGTTTTTT
>13|TRBV5-6|TRBJ2-1|.|.
CASSLISPHEQFF
TGTGCCAGCAGTCTCATAAGCCCCCATGAGCAGTTCTTC
>15|TRBV14|TRBJ2-7|.|.
CASSQRQTGKYEQYF
TGTGCCAGCAGCCAAAGACAGACAGGCAAATACGAGCAGTACTTC
>17|TRBV20-1|TRBJ2-3|.|few
CSASGGGTLSPADTQYF
TGCAGTGCGAGCGGCGGCGGGACTCTTTCGCCGGCAGATACGCAGTATTTT
>16|TRBV5-1|TRBJ2-2|TRBD1|few
CASSRQGLGAPGELFF
TGCGCCAGCAGCCGACAGGGCCTTGGGGCCCCCGGGGAGCTGTTTTTT
>19|TRBV4-1|TRBJ1-3|TRBD1|.
CASSQGEWRGGRSGNTIYF
TGCGCCAGCAGCCAAGGAGAGTGGAGAGGGGGCCGGTCTGGAAACACCATATATTTT
>13|TRBV15|TRBJ1-2|TRBD1|.
CATSSGTGNGYTF
TGTGCCACCAGCAGTGGGACAGGCAATGGCTACACCTTC
>15|TRBV4-1|TRBJ2-7|.|few
CASSQSLSTSSRQYF
TGCGCCAGCAGCCAGTCCCTCTCGACTAGTTCGAGGCAGTACTTC
>15|TRBV29-1|TRBJ1-4|.|many
CSVRRGGATNEKLFF
TGCAGCGTTAGAAGAGGGGGAGCAACTAATGAAAAACTGTTTTTT
>14|TRBV27|TRBJ2-7|.|few
CASSFVDSAYEQYF
TGTGCCAGCAGTTTCGTGGACAGTGCCTACGAGCAGTACTTC
>15|TRBV20-1|TRBJ2-3|.|.
CSASTAAHGTDTQYF
TGCAGTGCTAGTACCGCGGCCCATGGTACAGATACGCAGTATTTT
>15|TRBV3-1|TRBJ2-5|TRBD2|.
CASSQGGLAEETQYF
TGTGCCAGCAGCCAGGGGGGACTAGCGGAAGAGACCCAGTACTTC
>15|TRBV27|TRBJ2-6|.|.
CASRERGAGANVLTF
TGTGCCAGCAGAGAGAGGGGAGCTGGGGCCAACGTCCTGACTTTC
>16|TRBV2|TRBJ2-7|.|few
CASSVQGLTGPYEQYF
TGTGCCAGCAGTGTTCAGGGCCTAACAGGGCCATACGAGCAGTACTTC
>14|TRBV11-2|TRBJ2-4|.|many
CASSLGFSKNIQYF
TGTGCCAGCAGCCTTGGGTTCTCCAAAAACATTCAGTACTTC
>17|TRBV7-9|TRBJ2-5|TRBD2|few
CASSLTPRAGVLETQYF
TGTGCCAGCAGCTTAACCCCTCGAGCGGGGGTTTTGGAGACCCAGTACTTC
>15|TRBV7-9|TRBJ2-7|TRBD1|.
CASSFSGQGSDEQYF
TGTGCCAGCAGCTTTTCAGGACAGGGTAGTGACGAGCAGTACTTC
>13|TRBV7-8|TRBJ2-3|TRBD1|.
CASSKDRGPTQYF
TGTGCCAGCAGCAAGGACAGGGGCCCAACGCAGTATTTT
>15|TRBV27|TRBJ2-1|TRBD2|few
CASSPSSGASNEQFF
TGTGCCAGCAGTCCGAGTAGCGGGGCCTCAAATGAGCAGTTCTTC
>15|TRBV6-1|TRBJ2-7|TRBD2|few
CASSEHPGGPYEQYF
TGTGCCAGCAGTGAGCACCCGGGAGGGCCGTACGAGCAGTACTTC
>19|TRBV3-1|TRBJ2-1|TRBD2|.
CATSLSGYDVWSSYNEQFF
TGTGCCACCAGCCTTAGCGGGTACGATGTTTGGAGCTCCTACAATGAGCAGTTCTTC
>16|TRBV11-1|TRBJ2-3|TRBD2|.
CASSTVLAFSTDTQYF
TGTGCCAGCAGCACCGTACTAGCGTTTAGCACAGATACGCAGTATTTT
>21|TRBV11-1|TRBJ1-5|.|few
CASSYPHRDTLPILSNQPQHF
TGTGCCAGCAGCTACCCGCACAGGGACACTCTCCCTATTCTTAGCAATCAGCCCCAGCATTTT
>15|TRBV20-1|TRBJ2-2|TRBD2|.
CSARFGTRFTGELFF
TGCAGTGCTAGATTCGGGACTAGGTTTACCGGGGAGCTGTTTTTT
>15|TRBV5-1|TRBJ2-1|TRBD2|.
CASSLSSGYYNEQFF
TGCGCCAGCAGCTTATCTAGCGGGTACTACAATGAGCAGTTCTTC
>16|TRBV20-1|TRBJ2-4|.|few
CSATPPGELAKNIQYF
TGCAGTGCTACGCCCCCAGGGGAGTTAGCCAAAAACATTCAGTACTTC
>14|TRBV7-6|TRBJ1-5|.|few
CASSTYGGGGPQHF
TGTGCCAGCAGCACCTACGGGGGGGGTGGGCCCCAGCATTTT
>12|TRBV29-1|TRBJ2-5|.|many
CSVVWYQETQYF
TGCAGCGTTGTCTGGTACCAAGAGACCCAGTACTTC
>15|TRBV7-8|TRBJ2-1|.|few
CASSLERGRGNEQFF
TGTGCCAGCAGCTTAGAACGCGGCCGGGGGAATGAGCAGTTCTTC
>15|TRBV5-1|TRBJ2-7|.|.
CASSLGVNALYEQYF
TGCGCCAGCAGCTTGGGCGTAAACGCCCTCTACGAGCAGTACTTC
>15|TRBV7-9|TRBJ2-7|TRBD1|few
CASSYQGALGYEQYF
TGTGCCAGCAGCTACCAGGGGGCGCTTGGCTACGAGCAGTACTTC
>16|TRBV7-9|TRBJ2-3|TRBD2|few
CASSFSAGVNTDTQYF
TGTGCCAGCAGCTTCTCAGCGGGAGTTAACACAGATACGCAGTATTTT
>17|TRBV7-9|TRBJ1-6|TRBD1|.
CASSNLDRVTYNSPLHF
TGTGCCAGCAGTAATCTGGACAGGGTGACCTATAATTCACCCCTCCACTTT
>13|TRBV6-1|TRBJ2-1|.|.
CASRWALSYEQFF
TGTGCCAGCAGATGGGCCTTATCCTATGAGCAGTTCTTC
>14|TRBV7-2|TRBJ2-5|.|few
CASSLEPQQETQYF
TGTGCCAGCAGCTTAGAGCCTCAACAGGAGACCCAGTACTTC
>13|TRBV9|TRBJ2-7|.|many
CASSVAGSYEQYF
TGCGCCAGCAGCGTCGCCGGGAGCTACGAGCAGTACTTC
>15|TRBV5-1|TRBJ2-7|TRBD2|.
CASSFLGTSSYEQYF
TGCGCCAGCAGCTTCCTCGGGACTAGTTCCTACGAGCAGTACTTC
>15|TRBV6-2/TRBV6-3|TRBJ2-1|TRBD2|few
CASSYSTSSGIEQFF
TGTGCCAGCAGTTACTCGACTAGCTCAGGTATTGAGCAGTTCTTC
>14|TRBV7-8|TRBJ2-5|.|few
CASSQGRAGETQYF
TGTGCCAGCAGCCAGGGTCGAGCCGGGGAGACCCAGTACTTC
>15|TRBV4-1|TRBJ2-5|TRBD1|.
CASSQRQGTQETQYF
TGCGCCAGCAGCCAAAGACAGGGGACTCAAGAGACCCAGTACTTC
>16|TRBV24-1|TRBJ1-5|.|.
CATSEGGQGQYQPQHF
TGTGCCACCAGTGAGGGGGGTCAGGGCCAATATCAGCCCCAGCATTTT
>13|TRBV4-2|TRBJ2-3|.|.
CASSQEGPDTQYF
TGTGCCAGCAGCCAAGAAGGGCCGGATACGCAGTATTTT
>13|TRBV10-3|TRBJ2-5|TRBD2|once
CASSSGVPETQYF
TGTGCCTCTTCTAGCGGGGTCCCGGAGACCCAGTACTTC
>14|TRBV5-1|TRBJ2-2|.|few
CASSLEAHTGELFF
TGCGCCAGCAGCTTGGAGGCCCACACCGGGGAGCTGTTTTTT
>14|TRBV5-1|TRBJ1-5|.|.
CASSWGPINQPQHF
TGCGCCAGCAGCTGGGGACCGATCAATCAGCCCCAGCATTTT
>15|TRBV7-6|TRBJ2-7|TRBD2|few
CASNPGPSGRYEQYF
TGTGCCAGCAATCCCGGGCCTAGCGGGAGGTACGAGCAGTACTTC
>15|TRBV11-2|TRBJ1-1|.|few
CASSLGVDSNTEAFF
TGTGCCAGCAGCTTAGGTGTAGACTCGAACACTGAAGCTTTCTTT
>15|TRBV27|TRBJ2-1|.|.
CASRYSLRANNEQFF
TGTGCCAGCAGATATAGTCTACGGGCAAACAATGAGCAGTTCTTC
>11|TRBV19|TRBJ1-1|.|.
CASSENTEAFF
TGTGCCAGTAGTGAGAACACTGAAGCTTTCTTT
>11|TRBV12-3/TRBV12-4|TRBJ2-3|.|many
CASTNTDTQYF
TGTGCCAGCACCAACACAGATACGCAGTATTTT
>15|TRBV2|TRBJ2-3|TRBD1|.
CASWGTGQTVDTQYF
TGTGCCAGCTGGGGGACAGGTCAGACGGTAGATACGCAGTATTTT
>14|TRBV2|TRBJ2-1|.|few
CASSDTRGYNEQFF
TGTGCCAGCAGTGATACCCGGGGATACAATGAGCAGTTCTTC
>13|TRBV19|TRBJ2-4|.|many
CASSTEAKNIQYF
TGTGCCAGTAGTACGGAAGCCAAAAACATTCAGTACTTC
>14|TRBV3-1|TRBJ2-5|.|few
CASSQETDEETQYF
TGTGCCAGCAGCCAAGAAACTGATGAAGAGACCCAGTACTTC
>14|TRBV6-1|TRBJ2-7|TRBD2|many
CASSRLAGVYEQYF
TGTGCCAGCAGCCGACTAGCGGGAGTCTACGAGCAGTACTTC